Following are 3 T cell receptor beta chains from one sample sequenced in a study of shared clonotypes between healthy human individuals. The table came from immunoSEQ multiplex PCR; TCRdb's copy has only in-frame clones and leaves some out. The sample holds over a million clones, roughly 80% seen once. The sequenced material came from memory CD4+ T cells sorted from blood. As to subset: CD45RA-negative fraction. The receptors shown here come from a man younger than 35 in good health.

This sequence joins TRBV11-2 and TRBJ1-2; 12 bases agree with TRBD1. V was clipped by 4 bases and J by 7 bases; unmatched bases: 7. Germline V gives CDR1 SGHAT, CDR2 FQNNGV. The CDR3 extends over 15 amino acids. The CDR3 sequence: CASSSIRDRGPGYTF. In DNA, the CDR3 is TGTGCCAGCAGCTCAATCCGGGACAGGGGGCCTGGCTACACCTTC.

V usage is TRBV19 and J usage is TRBJ1-2; D gene uncertain. Germline CDR1 reads LNHDA; CDR2 reads SQIVND (reference sequence). The CDR3 is made up of 13 amino acids. The germline V and J ends were trimmed by 1 base and 6 bases, with 9 bases remaining between them. The DNA for the CDR3 is TGTGCCAGTAGTATAGGTCTTGGGAATGGCTACACCTTC. Residues: CASSIGLGNGYTF.

This rearrangement joins TRBV18 to TRBJ2-7, with D possibly TRBD2 on 5 matching bases. The ends were cut back, 3 bases at V and 4 bases at J, with 10 bases in the middle. CDR1 and CDR2 from the germline V gene are KGHSH and LQKENI. CDR3 length equals 13 residues. The CDR3 here is CASSPIRGYEQYF. CDR3 sequence (DNA): TGTGCCAGCTCACCTATACGGGGTTACGAGCAGTACTTC.